This TCR beta chain was captured in a study of blood T cell repertoires in COVID-19. Looking at the study overall: Whether acute or convalescent, the COVID-19 samples came from the United States, Italy and Spain. The cDNA or gDNA used as material had been derived from T cells, B-cell-depleted T cells, or PBMCs.

Per the original data handling: Quantification of nucleated cells was approximated via reference gene primer amplification. Sequenced by immunoSEQ multiplex PCR; TCRdb stores in-frame clones only, minus some. V, J and clone size reflect that table, while D and trimming were determined from the DNA. This table has some 97,000 clones, more than 75% appearing once. The V gene end was trimmed by 4 bases and the J gene end by 2 bases; junction bases not matched to a gene: 14. The CDR3 covers 19 residues. Germline CDR1 LGHDT, CDR2 YNNKEL (reference sequence). This clone was counted between two and nine times.

The sample was peripheral blood. The chain is built from TRBV3-1 (or the pseudogene TRBV3-2) and TRBJ2-1; TRBD2 matches 10 bases. This clonotype originated in a human donor in a cohort sampled during active COVID-19. The CDR3 protein is CASSPLEGSGRPPYNEQFF. CDR3 nucleotide sequence: TGTGCCAGCAGCCCTCTCGAGGGTAGCGGGAGGCCCCCCTACAATGAGCAGTTCTTC.